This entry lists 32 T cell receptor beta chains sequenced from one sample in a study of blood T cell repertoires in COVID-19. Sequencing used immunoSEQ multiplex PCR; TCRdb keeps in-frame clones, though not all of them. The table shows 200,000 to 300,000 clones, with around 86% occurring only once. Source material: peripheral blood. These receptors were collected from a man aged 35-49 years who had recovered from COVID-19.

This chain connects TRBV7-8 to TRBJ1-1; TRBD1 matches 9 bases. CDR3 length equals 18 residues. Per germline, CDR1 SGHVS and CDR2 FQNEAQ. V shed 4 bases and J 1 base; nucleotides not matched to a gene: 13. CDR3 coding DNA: TGTGCCAGCAGCTATACCCACGACAGGGGGTTGGGGAACACTGAAGCTTTCTTT. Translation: CASSYTHDRGLGNTEAFF. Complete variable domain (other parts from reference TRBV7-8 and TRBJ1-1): GAGVSQSPRYKVAKRGQDVALRCDPISGHVSLFWYQQALGQGPEFLTYFQNEAQLDKSGLPSDRFFAERPEGSVSTLKIQRTQQEDSAVYLCASSYTHDRGLGNTEAFFGQGTRLTVV.

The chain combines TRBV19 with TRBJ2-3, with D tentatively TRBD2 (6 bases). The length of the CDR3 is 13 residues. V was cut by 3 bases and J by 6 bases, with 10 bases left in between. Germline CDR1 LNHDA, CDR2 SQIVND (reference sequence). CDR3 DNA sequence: TGTGCCAGTAGTATCGGGAGACGGGATACGCAGTATTTT. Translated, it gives CASSIGRRDTQYF.

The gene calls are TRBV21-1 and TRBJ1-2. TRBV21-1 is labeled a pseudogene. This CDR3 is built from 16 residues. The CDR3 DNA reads TGTGCCAGCAGCAACCCGGAGAGACCATCTAACTATGGCTACACCTTC. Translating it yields CASSNPERPSNYGYTF.

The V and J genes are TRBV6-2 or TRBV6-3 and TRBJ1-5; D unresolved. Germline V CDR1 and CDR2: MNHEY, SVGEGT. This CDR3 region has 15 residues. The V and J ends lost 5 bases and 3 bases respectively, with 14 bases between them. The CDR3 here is CASSTSGIINQPQHF. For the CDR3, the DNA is TGTGCCAGCAGTACCTCAGGTATCATCAATCAGCCCCAGCATTTT.

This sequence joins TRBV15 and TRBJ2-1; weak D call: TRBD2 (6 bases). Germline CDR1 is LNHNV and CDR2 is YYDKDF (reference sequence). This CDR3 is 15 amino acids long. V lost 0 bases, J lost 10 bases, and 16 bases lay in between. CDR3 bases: TGTGCCACCAGCAGAGAGGCGCAGGGACTGGAGGAGCAGTTCTTC. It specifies CATSREAQGLEEQFF.

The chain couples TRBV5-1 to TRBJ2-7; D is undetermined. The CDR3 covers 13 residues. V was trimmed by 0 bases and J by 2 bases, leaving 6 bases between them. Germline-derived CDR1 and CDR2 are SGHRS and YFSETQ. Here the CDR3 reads CASSLAPTYEQYF. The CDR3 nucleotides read TGCGCCAGCAGCTTGGCCCCAACCTACGAGCAGTACTTC.

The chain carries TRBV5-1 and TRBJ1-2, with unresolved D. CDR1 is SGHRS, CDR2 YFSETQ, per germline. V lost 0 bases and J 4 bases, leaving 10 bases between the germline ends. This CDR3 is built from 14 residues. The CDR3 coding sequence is TGCGCCAGCAGCTTGGCCTCGGAGGGCTATGGCTACACCTTC. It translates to CASSLASEGYGYTF.

CDR3 loop: CASSIGDRGFSINTF. The CDR3 region has the DNA TGTGCCAGTAGTATCGGGGACAGGGGATTCTCTATCAATACCTTC. The V call is TRBV19, the J call TRBJ1-2, with TRBD1 matching over 10 bases. The CDR3 contains 15 residues. The J segment lost 14 bases and the V segment lost 3 bases, leaving 15 bases of the junction unmatched. Germline assignment: CDR1 LNHDA and CDR2 SQIVND (reference sequence).

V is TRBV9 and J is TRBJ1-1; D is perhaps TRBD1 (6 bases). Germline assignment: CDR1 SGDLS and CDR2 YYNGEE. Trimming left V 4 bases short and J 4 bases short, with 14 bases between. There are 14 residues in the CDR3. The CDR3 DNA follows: TGTGCCAGCAGCCTACAGGGAGGGGGCACTGAAGCTTTCTTT. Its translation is CASSLQGGGTEAFF. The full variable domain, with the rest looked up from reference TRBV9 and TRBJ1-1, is DSGVTQTPKHLITATGQRVTLRCSPRSGDLSVYWYQQSLDQGLQFLIQYYNGEERAKGNILERFSAQQFPDLHSELNLSSLELGDSALYFCASSLQGGGTEAFFGQGTRLTVV.

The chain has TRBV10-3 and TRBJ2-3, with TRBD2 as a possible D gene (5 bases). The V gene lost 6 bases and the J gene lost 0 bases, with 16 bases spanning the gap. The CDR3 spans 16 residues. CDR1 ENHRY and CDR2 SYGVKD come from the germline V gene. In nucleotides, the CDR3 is TGTGCCATCAGGGACGGGGTAGCGACGAGCACAGATACGCAGTATTTT. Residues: CAIRDGVATSTDTQYF.

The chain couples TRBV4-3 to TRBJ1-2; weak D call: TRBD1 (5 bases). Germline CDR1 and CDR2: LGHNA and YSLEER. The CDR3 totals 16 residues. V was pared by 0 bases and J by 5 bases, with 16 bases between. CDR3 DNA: TGCGCCAGCAGCCAAGATATGGCAGGGAGGAGGTATGGCTACACCTTC. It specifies CASSQDMAGRRYGYTF.

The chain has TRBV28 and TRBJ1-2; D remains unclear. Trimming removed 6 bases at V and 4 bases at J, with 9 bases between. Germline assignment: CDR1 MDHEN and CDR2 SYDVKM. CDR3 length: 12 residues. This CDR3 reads CASSPRSYGYTF. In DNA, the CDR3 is TGTGCCAGCAGCCCTCGGAGCTATGGCTACACCTTC.

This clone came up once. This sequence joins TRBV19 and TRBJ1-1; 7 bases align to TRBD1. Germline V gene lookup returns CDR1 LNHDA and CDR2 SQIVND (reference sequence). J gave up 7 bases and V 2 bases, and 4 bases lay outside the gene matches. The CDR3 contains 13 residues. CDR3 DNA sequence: TGTGCCAGTAGTATAAAAACAGGGGTTGAAGCTTTCTTT. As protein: CASSIKTGVEAFF.

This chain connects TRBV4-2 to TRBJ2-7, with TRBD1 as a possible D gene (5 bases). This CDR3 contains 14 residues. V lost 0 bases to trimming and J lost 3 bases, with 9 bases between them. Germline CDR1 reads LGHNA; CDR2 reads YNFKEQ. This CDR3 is CASSQEPGYYEQYF. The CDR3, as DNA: TGTGCCAGCAGCCAAGAGCCAGGGTACTACGAGCAGTACTTC.

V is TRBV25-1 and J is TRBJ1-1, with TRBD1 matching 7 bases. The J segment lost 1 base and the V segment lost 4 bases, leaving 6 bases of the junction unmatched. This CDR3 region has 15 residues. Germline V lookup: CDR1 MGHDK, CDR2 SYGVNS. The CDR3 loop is CASSGTGTANTEAFF. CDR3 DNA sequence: TGTGCCAGCAGTGGAACCGGGACAGCGAACACTGAAGCTTTCTTT.

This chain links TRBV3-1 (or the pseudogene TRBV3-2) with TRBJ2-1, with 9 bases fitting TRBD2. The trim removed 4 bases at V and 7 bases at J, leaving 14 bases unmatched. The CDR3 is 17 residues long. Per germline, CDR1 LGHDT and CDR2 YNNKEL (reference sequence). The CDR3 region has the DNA TGTGCCAGCAGCCCCTACCGCGGGGCGGGGGGGCGGAATGAGCAGTTCTTC. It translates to CASSPYRGAGGRNEQFF.

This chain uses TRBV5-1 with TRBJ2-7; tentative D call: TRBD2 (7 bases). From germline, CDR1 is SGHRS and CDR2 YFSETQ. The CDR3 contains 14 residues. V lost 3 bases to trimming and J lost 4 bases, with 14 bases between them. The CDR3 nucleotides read TGCGCCAGCAGCTCTGGACTAGGGGGGTACGAGCAGTACTTC. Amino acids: CASSSGLGGYEQYF.

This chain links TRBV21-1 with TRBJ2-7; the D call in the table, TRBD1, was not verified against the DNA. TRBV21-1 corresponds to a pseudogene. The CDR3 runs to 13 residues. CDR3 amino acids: CASSVVGQDEQYF. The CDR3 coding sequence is TGTGCCAGCAGCGTCGTGGGACAGGACGAGCAGTACTTC.

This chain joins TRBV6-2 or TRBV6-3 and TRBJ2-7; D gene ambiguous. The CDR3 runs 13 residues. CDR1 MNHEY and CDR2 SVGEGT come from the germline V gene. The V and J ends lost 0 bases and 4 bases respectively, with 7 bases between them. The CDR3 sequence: CASSYSNTYEQYF. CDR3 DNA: TGTGCCAGCAGTTACTCAAACACGTACGAGCAGTACTTC.

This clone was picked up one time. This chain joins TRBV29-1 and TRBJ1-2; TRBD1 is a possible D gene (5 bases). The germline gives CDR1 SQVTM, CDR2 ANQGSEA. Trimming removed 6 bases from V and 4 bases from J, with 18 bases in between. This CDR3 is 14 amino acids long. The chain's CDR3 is CSVHGTGGIYGYTF. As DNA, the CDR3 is TGCAGCGTACACGGGACGGGAGGCATCTATGGCTACACCTTC.

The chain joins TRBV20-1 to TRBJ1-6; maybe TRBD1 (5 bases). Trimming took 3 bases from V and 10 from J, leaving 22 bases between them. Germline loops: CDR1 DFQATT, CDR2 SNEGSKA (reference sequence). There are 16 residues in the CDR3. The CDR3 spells CSASTQGSFGGSPLHF. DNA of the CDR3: TGCAGTGCTAGTACGCAGGGCTCCTTCGGAGGGTCACCCCTCCACTTT.

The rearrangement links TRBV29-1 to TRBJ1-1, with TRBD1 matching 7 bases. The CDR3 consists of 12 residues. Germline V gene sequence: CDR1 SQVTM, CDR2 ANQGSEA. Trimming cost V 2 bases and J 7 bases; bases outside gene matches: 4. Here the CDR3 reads CSVERQGGEAFF. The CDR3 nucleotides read TGCAGCGTTGAACGCCAGGGGGGTGAAGCTTTCTTT.

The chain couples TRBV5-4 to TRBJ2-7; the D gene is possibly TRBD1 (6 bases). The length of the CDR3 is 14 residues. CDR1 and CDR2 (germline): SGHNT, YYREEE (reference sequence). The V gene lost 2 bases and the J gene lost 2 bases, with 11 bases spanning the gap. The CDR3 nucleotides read TGTGCCAGCAGCTTAGGGGGAATTACCTACGAGCAGTACTTC. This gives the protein CASSLGGITYEQYF.

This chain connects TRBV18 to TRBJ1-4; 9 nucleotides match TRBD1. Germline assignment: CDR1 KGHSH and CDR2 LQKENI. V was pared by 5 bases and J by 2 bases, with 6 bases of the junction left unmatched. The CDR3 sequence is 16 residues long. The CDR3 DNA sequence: TGTGCCAGCTCATACACAGGGGGCTCTACTAATGAAAAACTGTTTTTT. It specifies CASSYTGGSTNEKLFF. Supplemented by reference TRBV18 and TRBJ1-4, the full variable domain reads NAGVMQNPRHLVRRRGQEARLRCSPMKGHSHVYWYRQLPEEGLKFMVYLQKENIIDESGMPKERFSAEFPKEGPSILRIQQVVRGDSAAYFCASSYTGGSTNEKLFFGSGTQLSVL.

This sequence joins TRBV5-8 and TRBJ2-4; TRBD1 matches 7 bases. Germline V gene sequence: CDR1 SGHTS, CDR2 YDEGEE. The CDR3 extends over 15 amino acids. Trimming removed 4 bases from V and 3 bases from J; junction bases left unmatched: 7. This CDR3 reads CASSRPTGIKNIQYF. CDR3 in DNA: TGTGCCAGCAGCCGGCCGACAGGGATCAAAAACATTCAGTACTTC.

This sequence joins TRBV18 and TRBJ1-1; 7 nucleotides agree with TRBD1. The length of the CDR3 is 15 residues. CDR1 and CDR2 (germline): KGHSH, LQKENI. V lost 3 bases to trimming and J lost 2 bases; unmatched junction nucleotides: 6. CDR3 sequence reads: CASSPTTGDNTEAFF. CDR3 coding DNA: TGTGCCAGCTCACCTACCACAGGGGACAACACTGAAGCTTTCTTT.

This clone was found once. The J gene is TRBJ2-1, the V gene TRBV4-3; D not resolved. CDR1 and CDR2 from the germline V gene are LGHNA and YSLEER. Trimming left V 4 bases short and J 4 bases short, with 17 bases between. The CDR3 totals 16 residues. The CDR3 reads CASSLSTTRLYNEQFF. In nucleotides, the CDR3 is TGCGCCAGCAGCCTTTCGACGACCAGACTTTACAATGAGCAGTTCTTC.

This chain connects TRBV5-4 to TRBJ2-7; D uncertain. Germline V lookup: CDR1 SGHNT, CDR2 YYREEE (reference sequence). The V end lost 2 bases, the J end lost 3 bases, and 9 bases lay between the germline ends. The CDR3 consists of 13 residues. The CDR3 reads CASSFNTGYEQYF. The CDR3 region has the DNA TGTGCCAGCAGCTTTAATACCGGCTACGAGCAGTACTTC. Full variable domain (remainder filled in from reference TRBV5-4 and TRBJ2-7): ETGVTQSPTHLIKTRGQQVTLRCSSQSGHNTVSWYQQALGQGPQFIFQYYREEENGRGNFPPRFSGLQFPNYSSELNVNALELDDSALYLCASSFNTGYEQYFGPGTRLTVT.

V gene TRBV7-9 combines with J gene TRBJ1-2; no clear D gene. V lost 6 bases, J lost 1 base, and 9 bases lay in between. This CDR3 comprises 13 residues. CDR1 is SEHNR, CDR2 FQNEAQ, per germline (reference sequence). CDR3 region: CASRPRDNYGYTF. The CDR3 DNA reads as TGTGCCAGCAGGCCCCGAGATAACTATGGCTACACCTTC.

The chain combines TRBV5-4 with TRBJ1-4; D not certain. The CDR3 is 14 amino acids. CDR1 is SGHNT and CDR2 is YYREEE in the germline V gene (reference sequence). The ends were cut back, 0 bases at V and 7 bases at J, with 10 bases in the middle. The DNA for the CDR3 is TGTGCCAGCAGCTTGGAACGGTTTGGTGAAAAACTGTTTTTT. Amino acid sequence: CASSLERFGEKLFF.

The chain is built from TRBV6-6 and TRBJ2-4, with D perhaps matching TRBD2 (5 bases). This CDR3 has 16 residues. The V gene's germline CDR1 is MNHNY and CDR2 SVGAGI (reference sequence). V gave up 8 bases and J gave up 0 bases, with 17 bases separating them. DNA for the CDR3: TGTGCCAGCTACGGGGAGAGAAAACTAGCCAAAAACATTCAGTACTTC. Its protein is CASYGERKLAKNIQYF.

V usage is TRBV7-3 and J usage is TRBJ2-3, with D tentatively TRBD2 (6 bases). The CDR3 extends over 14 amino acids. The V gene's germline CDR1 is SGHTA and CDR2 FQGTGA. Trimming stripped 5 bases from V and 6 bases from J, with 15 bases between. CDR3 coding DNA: TGTGCCAGCAGCCCGCACGGGACTGGGGATACGCAGTATTTT. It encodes CASSPHGTGDTQYF.